The 22 T cell receptor beta chains in this list originate from one sample, sequenced in a study of PD-1 blockade in classical Hodgkin lymphoma. Method: immunoSEQ multiplex PCR; TCRdb's copy keeps in-frame clones and lacks some. This table holds 85,000 to 90,000 clones, less than 95% found once. Time point reported: cycle 4 day 1 (C4D1), after 6 weeks of nivolumab. No patient escaped relapse after autologous stem cell transplantation, and brentuximab vedotin exposure varied. The sample consisted of peripheral blood mononuclear cells (PBMCs), taken before the fourth cycle of nivolumab. These receptors were taken from a human donor with classical Hodgkin lymphoma.

The chain recombines TRBV7-9 with TRBJ2-7; TRBD2 is a possible D gene (5 bases). This CDR3 contains 11 residues. Germline V gene data show CDR1 as SEHNR and CDR2 as FQNEAQ (reference sequence). V lost 10 bases, J lost 7 bases, and 14 bases lay in between. CDR3 nucleotides: TGTGCCACGGAGCCGTCGGGGGAGCAGTACTTC. Amino acid sequence: CATEPSGEQYF. Variable domain in full (rest from reference TRBV7-9 and TRBJ2-7): DTGVSQNPRHKITKRGQNVTFRCDPISEHNRLYWYRQTLGQGPEFLTYFQNEAQLEKSRLLSDRFSAERPKGSFSTLEIQRTEQGDSAMYLCATEPSGEQYFGPGTRLTVT.

J is TRBJ1-6 and V is TRBV18; D is perhaps TRBD1 (6 bases). Per the germline V gene, CDR1 is KGHSH and CDR2 is LQKENI. Trimming stripped 2 bases from V and 6 bases from J, with 14 bases between. The CDR3 sequence is 16 residues long. This chain's CDR3 is CASSPNGGASNSPLHF. DNA for the CDR3: TGTGCCAGCTCACCAAATGGGGGCGCGAGTAATTCACCCCTCCACTTT.

The J gene is TRBJ1-1, the V gene TRBV5-1; D not certain. The CDR3 is made up of 11 amino acids. Germline V lookup: CDR1 SGHRS, CDR2 YFSETQ. V was clipped by 4 bases and J by 4 bases, with 5 bases between them. In nucleotides, the CDR3 is TGCGCCAGCAGCGCTTCCACTGAAGCTTTCTTT. Translation gives CASSASTEAFF.

V usage is TRBV7-2 and J usage is TRBJ2-1; D is tentatively TRBD1 or TRBD2 (5 bases each). The CDR3 loop spans 16 amino acids. The V and J ends lost 3 bases and 5 bases respectively, with 17 bases between them. Germline V gene data show CDR1 as SGHTA and CDR2 as FQGNSA. The CDR3 coding sequence is TGTGCCAGCAGCTTTCCCGGGACCTATAGCAACAATGAGCAGTTCTTC. Amino acid sequence: CASSFPGTYSNNEQFF. The full variable domain, with the rest looked up from reference TRBV7-2 and TRBJ2-1, is GAGVSQSPSNKVTEKGKDVELRCDPISGHTALYWYRQSLGQGLEFLIYFQGNSAPDKSGLPSDRFSAERTGGSVSTLTIQRTQQEDSAVYLCASSFPGTYSNNEQFFGPGTRLTVL.

The chain is built from TRBV9 and TRBJ2-1; maybe TRBD2 (5 bases). The CDR3 has 16 residues. Trimming removed 0 bases at V and 0 bases at J, with 10 bases between. Looked up from germline, CDR1 is SGDLS and CDR2 is YYNGEE. The CDR3 reads CASSVVTGSSYNEQFF. As DNA, the CDR3 is TGTGCCAGCAGCGTAGTGACGGGAAGCTCCTACAATGAGCAGTTCTTC.

The rearrangement uses TRBV28 and TRBJ1-5; 11 nucleotides match TRBD1. The germline CDR1 and CDR2 sequences are MDHEN and SYDVKM. The CDR3 is made up of 16 amino acids. V lost 4 bases and J lost 3; bases outside the gene matches: 5. DNA of the CDR3: TGTGCCAGCAGTTCGGACAGGGGGCAGGTCAATCAGCCCCAGCATTTT. Its translation is CASSSDRGQVNQPQHF.

This chain links TRBV6-5 with TRBJ2-5; no clear D gene. Germline CDR1 MNHEY, CDR2 SVGAGI. This CDR3 comprises 11 residues. The ends were cut back, 2 bases at V and 4 bases at J, with 2 bases in the middle. As DNA, the CDR3 is TGTGCCAGCAGTTACCGAGAGACCCAGTACTTC. Translation gives CASSYRETQYF.

This chain connects TRBV6-1 to TRBJ2-7, with D hard to call. Germline V lookup: CDR1 MNHNS, CDR2 SASEGT. Trimming removed 1 base at V and 0 bases at J, with 13 bases between. This CDR3 is built from 16 residues. The CDR3 reads CASSEGPSQSSYEQYF. In DNA, the CDR3 is TGTGCCAGCAGTGAAGGGCCTAGTCAGAGCTCCTACGAGCAGTACTTC.

This chain joins TRBV19 and TRBJ2-7; 8 bases map to TRBD1. This CDR3 has 13 amino acids. The germline gives CDR1 LNHDA, CDR2 SQIVND (reference sequence). The V segment lost 4 bases and the J segment 6 bases; nucleotides outside the gene matches: 5. CDR3 sequence: CASSTTGVGEQYF. In nucleotides, the CDR3 is TGTGCCAGTAGTACGACAGGGGTTGGCGAGCAGTACTTC.

The rearrangement uses TRBV7-3 and TRBJ1-3; the D is unclear. The V end lost 5 bases, the J end lost 0 bases, and 8 bases lay between the germline ends. This CDR3 is built from 14 residues. Germline values: CDR1 SGHTA, CDR2 FQGTGA. The CDR3 sequence: CASSPGNSGNTIYF. The CDR3 DNA sequence: TGTGCCAGCAGCCCCGGAAACTCTGGAAACACCATATATTTT.

The rearrangement uses TRBV18 and TRBJ1-1, with D tentatively TRBD1 (6 bases). Trimming shortened V by 5 bases and J by 1 base, and 8 bases separated the two germline ends. CDR1 is KGHSH and CDR2 is LQKENI in the germline V gene. The length of the CDR3 is 13 residues. CDR3 DNA: TGTGCCAGCTCAGCGGACAGGAACACTGAAGCTTTCTTT. It yields the protein CASSADRNTEAFF.

The chain is built from TRBV7-2 and TRBJ2-7; no definite D call. Between the trimmed V and J ends, which lost 2 bases and 3 bases, there was a span of 14 bases. The CDR3 contains 15 residues. CDR1 is SGHTA and CDR2 is FQGNSA in the germline V gene. The CDR3 DNA reads as TGTGCCAGCAGCTTAAGCCGCCCGATCAACTACGAGCAGTACTTC. This gives the protein CASSLSRPINYEQYF.

This chain links TRBV5-1 with TRBJ2-7; 7 nucleotides align to TRBD1. The ends lost 3 bases at V and 2 bases at J; junction bases unmatched: 5. The CDR3 sequence is 14 residues long. Looked up from germline, CDR1 is SGHRS and CDR2 is YFSETQ. The CDR3 region has the DNA TGCGCCAGCAGCTCCGTGACAGGGACCTACGAGCAGTACTTC. It specifies CASSSVTGTYEQYF.

This clone showed up just once. The chain uses TRBV11-3 and TRBJ1-6; 7 bases are shared with TRBD1. The length of the CDR3 is 14 residues. V dropped 5 bases and J dropped 7; count of bases not matched to a gene: 5. Germline V CDR1 and CDR2: SGHNT, YENEEA. CDR3 sequence reads: CASSRQGGNSPLHF. The CDR3 DNA is TGTGCCAGCAGCCGACAGGGAGGGAATTCACCCCTCCACTTT.

The J gene is TRBJ1-2, the V gene TRBV29-1, with TRBD1 identical over 11 bases. V trimming: 5 bases; J trimming: 7 bases; junction bases outside the gene matches: 6. Germline V gene data show CDR1 as SQVTM and CDR2 as ANQGSEA. The CDR3 loop spans 13 amino acids. The CDR3 loop is CSVRGQGARGYTF. In DNA, the CDR3 is TGCAGCGTTCGCGGACAGGGGGCGCGTGGCTACACCTTC.

The genes are TRBV27 and TRBJ1-1; D remains unclear. V was cut by 8 bases and J by 4 bases, with 20 bases left in between. The CDR3 covers 15 residues. CDR1 is MNHEY, CDR2 SMNVEV, per germline (reference sequence). The CDR3 sequence: CASASFWGVSTEAFF. The CDR3 bases are TGTGCCAGCGCCTCCTTTTGGGGTGTTAGCACTGAAGCTTTCTTT.

This chain connects TRBV5-8 to TRBJ1-5; D call uncertain. The germline V gene encodes CDR1 SGHTS and CDR2 YDEGEE. The CDR3 extends over 16 amino acids. The V and J ends lost 1 base and 6 bases respectively, with 17 bases between them. CDR3 nucleotides: TGTGCCAGCAGCTTGCAGATGGCTTGGCGGGGTCAGCCCCAGCATTTT. This codes for CASSLQMAWRGQPQHF.

V gene TRBV7-9 combines with J gene TRBJ1-5; D unresolved. In germline, CDR1 is SEHNR, CDR2 FQNEAQ (reference sequence). V was pared by 1 base and J by 8 bases, with 9 bases between. The CDR3 is made up of 13 amino acids. CDR3 nucleotide sequence: TGTGCCAGCAGCTTAGAATTATCCAAGCCCCAGCATTTT. Amino acids: CASSLELSKPQHF.

The chain couples TRBV9 to TRBJ2-5; TRBD1 aligns across 7 bases. From germline, CDR1 is SGDLS and CDR2 YYNGEE. With V trimmed by 3 bases and J by 4 bases, 3 bases remained unmatched. This CDR3 spans 13 amino acids. In DNA, the CDR3 is TGTGCCAGCAGCGCAGGGGGTGGAGAGACCCAGTACTTC. Protein: CASSAGGGETQYF.

The CDR3: CAWSAPYSPQTQYF. For the CDR3, the DNA is TGTGCCTGGAGTGCGCCCTATAGCCCGCAGACCCAGTACTTC. The J gene is TRBJ2-5, the V gene TRBV30; D is ambiguous. This CDR3 is built from 14 residues. Trimming removed 1 base from V and 6 bases from J, with 15 bases in between. Germline loops: CDR1 GTSNPN, CDR2 SVGIG (reference sequence).

The chain combines TRBV11-2 with TRBJ2-7, with TRBD1 as a possible D gene (5 bases). Germline V gives CDR1 SGHAT, CDR2 FQNNGV. CDR3 size: 17 residues. Trimming cost V 0 bases and J 0 bases, with 15 bases left between them. The CDR3 here is CASSLDAYRTSSYEQYF. The CDR3 DNA sequence: TGTGCCAGCAGCTTAGATGCTTACAGGACGAGCTCCTACGAGCAGTACTTC.

This clone was seen only a few times. V gene TRBV7-9 combines with J gene TRBJ2-7, with a tentative D call TRBD1 (6 bases). This CDR3 has 12 residues. V lost 2 bases, J lost 5 bases, and 7 bases lay in between. CDR1 and CDR2 (germline): SEHNR, FQNEAQ (reference sequence). For the CDR3, the DNA is TGTGCCAGCAGCTTAACAGGGAACGAGCAGTACTTC. Translating gives CASSLTGNEQYF. Full variable domain (rest looked up from reference TRBV7-9 and TRBJ2-7): DTGVSQNPRHKITKRGQNVTFRCDPISEHNRLYWYRQTLGQGPEFLTYFQNEAQLEKSRLLSDRFSAERPKGSFSTLEIQRTEQGDSAMYLCASSLTGNEQYFGPGTRLTVT.